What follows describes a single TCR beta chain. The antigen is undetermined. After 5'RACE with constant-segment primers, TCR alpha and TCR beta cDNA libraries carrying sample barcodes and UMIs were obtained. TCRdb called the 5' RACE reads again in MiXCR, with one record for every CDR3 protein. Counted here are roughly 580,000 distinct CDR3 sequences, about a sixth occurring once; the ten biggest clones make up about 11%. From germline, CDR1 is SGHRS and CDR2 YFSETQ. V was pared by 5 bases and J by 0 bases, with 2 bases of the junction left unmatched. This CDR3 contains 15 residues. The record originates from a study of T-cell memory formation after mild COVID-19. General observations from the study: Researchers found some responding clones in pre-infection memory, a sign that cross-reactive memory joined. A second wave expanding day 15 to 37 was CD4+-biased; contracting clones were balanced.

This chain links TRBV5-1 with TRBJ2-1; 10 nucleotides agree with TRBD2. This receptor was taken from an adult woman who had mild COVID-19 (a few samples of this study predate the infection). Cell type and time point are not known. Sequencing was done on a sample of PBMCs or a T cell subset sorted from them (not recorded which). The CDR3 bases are TGCGCCAGCAGGACTAGCGGGTCCTCCTACAATGAGCAGTTCTTC. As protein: CASRTSGSSYNEQFF. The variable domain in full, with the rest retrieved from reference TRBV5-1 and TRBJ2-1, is KAGVTQTPRYLIKTRGQQVTLSCSPISGHRSVSWYQQTPGQGLQFLFEYFSETQRNKGNFPGRFSGRQFSNSRSEMNVSTLELGDSALYLCASRTSGSSYNEQFFGPGTRLTVL.